The 5 T cell receptor beta chains below were found in one sample sequenced in a study of T-cell reconstitution after alpha-beta-depleted transplantation in children (dated by TCRdb to the mid-2010s). To prepare the library, PCR was applied. For sequencing, an Illumina HiSeq 2500 was employed. TCR library preparation used molecular barcoding, with unique molecular identifiers applied to normalize quantification of the TCRbeta repertoire. TCRdb ran its own pipeline on the public reads, namely fastp trimming at Q25 and MiXCR clone calling, and kept in-frame beta chains. A single entry per CDR3 protein holds the most common genes and DNA from its merged rows. The sample profile shows some 390,000 distinct CDR3 sequences; roughly 21% of them were found once. Around 3.9% of the sample lies in the top ten. The starting material was PBMCs from the stem cell graft donor, obtained from the stem cell graft. These receptors were taken from a human donor who donated a stem cell graft to a child with acute myeloid leukemia.

The gene calls are TRBV29-1 and TRBJ2-1, with 8 bases aligning to TRBD1. Germline assignment: CDR1 SQVTM and CDR2 ANQGSEA. With 0 bases clipped from V and 8 bases from J, the junction kept 9 bases outside the gene matches. CDR3 length equals 15 residues. Here the CDR3 reads CSVEDPQGAGYEQFF. In DNA form, the CDR3 reads TGCAGCGTTGAAGATCCCCAGGGGGCGGGGTATGAGCAGTTCTTC.

V and J are TRBV5-1 and TRBJ2-2; TRBD2 matches at 14 bases. The CDR3 is made up of 16 amino acids. V lost 9 bases, J lost 5 bases, and 9 bases stayed unmatched. CDR1 and CDR2 (germline): SGHRS, YFSETQ. The CDR3 protein is CATKTSGRASTGELFF. As DNA, the CDR3 is TGCGCCACCAAGACTAGCGGGAGGGCCTCGACCGGGGAGCTGTTTTTT.

The chain recombines TRBV28 with TRBJ1-2; 9 bases are a match to TRBD1. The CDR3 length is 12 residues. Germline trimming cut 6 bases from V and 8 bases from J; bases unmatched to any gene: 4. CDR1 is MDHEN and CDR2 is SYDVKM in the germline V gene. CDR3 loop: CASRGDRVGYTF. CDR3 in DNA: TGTGCCAGCAGGGGGGACAGGGTAGGCTACACCTTC.

This clonotype was picked up a small number of times. The DNA of the CDR3 is TGTGCCAGCAGTTACCTAGTGACGCAAGAGACCCAGTACTTC. Protein sequence: CASSYLVTQETQYF. This chain connects TRBV6-5 to TRBJ2-5; D is ambiguous. Germline V lookup: CDR1 MNHEY, CDR2 SVGAGI. Trimming left V 2 bases short and J 2 bases short, with 9 bases between. The length of the CDR3 is 14 residues.

There are many counts of this clonotype. The rearrangement joins TRBV7-9 to TRBJ2-1, with no clear D. V was cut by 5 bases and J by 0 bases, with 11 bases left in between. There are 15 residues in the CDR3. CDR1 is SEHNR and CDR2 is FQNEAQ in the germline V gene (reference sequence). In DNA, the CDR3 is TGTGCCAGCAGCACCCGGAAAAGCTCCTACAATGAGCAGTTCTTC. Encoded protein: CASSTRKSSYNEQFF.